The sequence of this TCR beta chain was determined in a study of T cell responses to AZD1222 COVID-19 vaccine. TCRdb's table, derived via immunoSEQ multiplex PCR, lists solely in-frame clones and lacks some. The sample has about 94,000 clones; around nine tenths are singletons. Turning to this clone: Antigen: not known.

Study-level results: Reportedly, close to half of spike-specific TCRs are directed against unmutated variant regions. Clonal diversity was possibly underestimated, and white British individuals and females predominated among donors. When two AZD1222 doses had been given, Spike-specific TCR breadth and depth rose.

V trimming: 6 bases; J trimming: 8 bases; junction bases outside the gene matches: 10. CDR1 is MDHEN, CDR2 SYDVKM, per germline. This CDR3 has 14 amino acids. The chain couples TRBV28 to TRBJ2-5; 9 bases fit TRBD1. The sequencing used peripheral blood, collected on day 0 of AZD1222 vaccination. The sequence was obtained from an adult in good health. CDR3 bases: TGTGCCAGCAGGACGGACAGGGGAAGAGTAACCCAGTACTTC. Its protein product is CASRTDRGRVTQYF.